The next 27 T cell receptor beta chains were all read from a single sample in a study of blood T cell repertoires in COVID-19. Generated by immunoSEQ multiplex PCR, the TCRdb table keeps only in-frame clones and is missing some. Of around 620,000 clones in the sample, more than 80% were seen once. Sequenced: peripheral blood. These receptors originate from a woman between 18 and 30 years old with acute or convalescent COVID-19.

This chain links TRBV4-1 with TRBJ2-7; a possible D gene is TRBD1 (5 bases). Germline CDR1 MGHRA, CDR2 YSYEKL. The CDR3 totals 14 residues. V lost 4 bases and J 1 base, leaving 11 bases between the germline ends. The CDR3 DNA reads as TGCGCCAGCAGCCTACAGGTAACGTCCTACGAGCAGTACTTC. Its translation: CASSLQVTSYEQYF.

The J gene is TRBJ1-4, the V gene TRBV3-1 (or the pseudogene TRBV3-2); 7 bases map to TRBD1. The germline CDR1 and CDR2 sequences are LGHDT and YNNKEL (reference sequence). This CDR3 contains 16 residues. Trimming cost V 4 bases and J 5 bases; bases outside gene matches: 10. In DNA, the CDR3 is TGTGCCAGCAGCCCACGGACAGGTCGAGGGAATGAAAAACTGTTTTTT. It is translated as CASSPRTGRGNEKLFF.

The chain employs TRBV11-2 and TRBJ1-1, with TRBD1 matching over 7 bases. The CDR3 is made up of 16 amino acids. The trim removed 5 bases at V and 0 bases at J, leaving 9 bases unmatched. CDR1 is SGHAT and CDR2 is FQNNGV in the germline V gene. For the CDR3, the DNA is TGTGCCAGCAGCCAGACAGGGCGTAGGATGAACACTGAAGCTTTCTTT. This codes for CASSQTGRRMNTEAFF.

This chain connects TRBV2 to TRBJ1-5, with D possibly being TRBD1 (6 bases). Germline CDR1 SNHLY, CDR2 FYNNEI. V lost 4 bases, J lost 4 bases, and 14 bases lay in between. The CDR3 loop spans 15 amino acids. The DNA of the CDR3 is TGTGCCAGCAGTGGGGAGACAGGCCCTAATCAGCCCCAGCATTTT. The encoded protein is CASSGETGPNQPQHF.

This clone was detected only once. V usage is TRBV30 and J usage is TRBJ1-2, with 8 bases lining up with TRBD1. This CDR3 region has 17 residues. Germline V gene sequence: CDR1 GTSNPN, CDR2 SVGIG (reference sequence). V trimming: 2 bases; J trimming: 0 bases; junction bases outside the gene matches: 11. This CDR3 is CAWSPPLLTGANYGYTF. The CDR3 bases are TGTGCCTGGAGTCCTCCCTTATTGACAGGGGCTAACTATGGCTACACCTTC.

The chain links TRBV30 to TRBJ2-2, with D perhaps TRBD1 (6 bases). V was cut by 3 bases and J by 4 bases, with 12 bases left in between. CDR1 GTSNPN and CDR2 SVGIG come from the germline V gene (reference sequence). This CDR3 is 14 amino acids long. CDR3: CAWSEGQFTGELFF. The CDR3 DNA follows: TGTGCCTGGAGCGAAGGACAGTTCACCGGGGAGCTGTTTTTT.

V and J are TRBV7-4 and TRBJ1-5, with 12 bases that match TRBD1. Trimming took 5 bases from V and 7 from J; bases not matched to a gene: 12. This CDR3 region has 17 residues. Germline V CDR1 and CDR2: SGHVT, SQSDAQ. CDR3 region: CASSLPRGQGAGQPQHF. The CDR3 nucleotides are TGTGCCAGCAGCCTCCCTCGGGGACAGGGGGCAGGGCAGCCCCAGCATTTT. The full variable domain, rest sourced from reference TRBV7-4 and TRBJ1-5, is GAGVSQSPRYKVAKRGRDVALRCDSISGHVTLYWYRQTLGQGSEVLTYSQSDAQRDKSGRPSGRFSAERPERSVSTLKIQRTEQGDSAVYLCASSLPRGQGAGQPQHFGDGTRLSIL.

The chain combines TRBV7-6 with TRBJ2-1; D is uncertain. CDR3 length: 15 amino acids. Germline V CDR1 and CDR2: SGHVS, FNYEAQ. V was pared by 5 bases and J by 5 bases, with 16 bases between. CDR3 in DNA: TGTGCCAGCAGCCCAGACCGACTTGCCCACAATGAGCAGTTCTTC. Its protein is CASSPDRLAHNEQFF. Full variable domain (missing parts from reference TRBV7-6 and TRBJ2-1): GAGVSQSPRYKVTKRGQDVALRCDPISGHVSLYWYRQALGQGPEFLTYFNYEAQQDKSGLPNDRFSAERPEGSISTLTIQRTEQRDSAMYRCASSPDRLAHNEQFFGPGTRLTVL.

This clone has a handful of counts. V and J are TRBV6-2 or TRBV6-3 and TRBJ1-5, with TRBD1 as a possible D gene (5 bases). The CDR3 is made up of 17 amino acids. Trimming stripped 0 bases from V and 4 bases from J, with 16 bases between. CDR1 and CDR2 from the germline V gene are MNHEY and SVGEGT. The CDR3: CASSYSPLVRTNQPQHF. The CDR3 DNA follows: TGTGCCAGCAGTTACTCGCCTTTAGTAAGGACAAATCAGCCCCAGCATTTT.

The chain is built from TRBV5-6 and TRBJ1-5, with 7 bases aligning to TRBD1. Germline V gene data show CDR1 as SGHDT and CDR2 as YYEEEE. V gave up 2 bases and J gave up 5 bases; unmatched junction bases: 10. The CDR3 totals 16 residues. The CDR3 DNA reads as TGTGCCAGCAGCTTTTCTACAGGGGAAGGGGATCAGCCCCAGCATTTT. Its protein is CASSFSTGEGDQPQHF. Full variable domain (rest looked up from reference TRBV5-6 and TRBJ1-5): DAGVTQSPTHLIKTRGQQVTLRCSPKSGHDTVSWYQQALGQGPQFIFQYYEEEERQRGNFPDRFSGHQFPNYSSELNVNALLLGDSALYLCASSFSTGEGDQPQHFGDGTRLSIL.

The count of this clone is one. This chain connects TRBV2 to TRBJ2-1; TRBD1 aligns across 8 bases. The CDR3 is 15 amino acids. Trimming at V came to 3 bases and at J to 9 bases, leaving 10 bases not matched to a gene. The V gene's germline CDR1 is SNHLY and CDR2 FYNNEI. The CDR3 region has the DNA TGTGCCAGCAGTGATCTCAGGACAGGGTTGTTTGAGCAGTTCTTC. Its protein product is CASSDLRTGLFEQFF.

The V call is TRBV21-1, the J call TRBJ2-7; TRBD2, the table's D call, lacks a check against the DNA. TRBV21-1 represents a pseudogene. The CDR3 extends over 15 amino acids. The CDR3, as DNA: TGTGCCAGCAGCGGAGCCGGGGGGAGCTCCTACGAGCAGTACTTC. It is translated as CASSGAGGSSYEQYF.

The genes are TRBV6-5 and TRBJ2-1; D possibly corresponds to TRBD1 (6 bases). This CDR3 contains 15 residues. V lost 6 bases and J 5 bases, leaving 17 bases between the germline ends. Germline assignment: CDR1 MNHEY and CDR2 SVGAGI. The DNA for the CDR3 is TGTGCCAGCAGCAATGTGGACAGCCAAAACAATGAGCAGTTCTTC. Encoded protein: CASSNVDSQNNEQFF.

The chain is built from TRBV3-1 (or the pseudogene TRBV3-2) and TRBJ2-3, with 9 nucleotides matching TRBD1. This CDR3 spans 14 amino acids. CDR1 is LGHDT and CDR2 is YNNKEL in the germline V gene (reference sequence). V lost 0 bases, J lost 6 bases, and 1 base stayed unmatched. The DNA for the CDR3 is TGTGCCAGCAGCCAAGAACAGGGGGCGGATACGCAGTATTTT. Its translation is CASSQEQGADTQYF.

The J gene is TRBJ1-4, the V gene TRBV5-8; D unresolved. Germline loops: CDR1 SGHTS, CDR2 YDEGEE. V lost 3 bases, J lost 12 bases, and 9 bases lay in between. The CDR3 is 11 amino acids. The CDR3 here is CASSYARELFF. CDR3 sequence (DNA): TGTGCCAGCAGCTATGCTCGAGAACTGTTTTTT.

V and J are TRBV5-1 and TRBJ2-7, with 7 bases matching TRBD1. The CDR3 loop spans 13 amino acids. CDR1 is SGHRS and CDR2 is YFSETQ in the germline V gene. V was clipped by 3 bases and J by 3 bases; unmatched bases: 3. The CDR3, as DNA: TGCGCCAGCAGCTGGGGGACAGACTACGAGCAGTACTTC. It translates to CASSWGTDYEQYF.

V usage is TRBV4-3 and J usage is TRBJ2-7, with a possible D match to TRBD2 (6 bases). The CDR3 totals 15 residues. Germline CDR1 is LGHNA and CDR2 is YSLEER. V was clipped by 5 bases and J by 2 bases, with 16 bases between them. DNA for the CDR3: TGCGCCAGCAGCTGGGGGGTAGGTTCTGCCTACGAGCAGTACTTC. Its translation is CASSWGVGSAYEQYF.

The chain is built from TRBV30 and TRBJ1-2; perhaps TRBD1 as D (5 bases). This CDR3 is 11 amino acids long. Germline CDR1 GTSNPN, CDR2 SVGIG (reference sequence). The germline V and J ends were trimmed by 4 bases and 10 bases, with 13 bases remaining between them. CDR3 protein: CAWTEAGLYTF. The CDR3 region has the DNA TGTGCCTGGACCGAAGCGGGGCTCTACACCTTC.

The gene calls are TRBV24-1 and TRBJ1-6; possible D gene TRBD1, 5 bases. The CDR3 covers 15 residues. V lost 9 bases and J 5 bases, leaving 16 bases between the germline ends. CDR1 KGHDR and CDR2 SFDVKD come from the germline V gene. CDR3 in amino acids: CATPRMGEDNSPLHF. The DNA of the CDR3 is TGTGCCACCCCCCGGATGGGGGAGGATAATTCACCCCTCCACTTT.

The chain carries TRBV9 and TRBJ1-3; D is undetermined. V was cut by 1 base and J by 6 bases, with 8 bases left in between. In germline, CDR1 is SGDLS, CDR2 YYNGEE. The CDR3 sequence is 13 residues long. The CDR3 spells CASSVRGENTIYF. The DNA for the CDR3 is TGTGCCAGCAGCGTACGAGGAGAAAACACCATATATTTT.

This clone was detected once. This sequence joins TRBV6-6 and TRBJ1-3; D remains unclear. V dropped 6 bases and J dropped 1 base, with 7 bases sitting between them. This CDR3 spans 13 amino acids. The germline gives CDR1 MNHNY, CDR2 SVGAGI (reference sequence). The CDR3 sequence is CASSLVSGNTIYF. The CDR3 DNA reads TGTGCCAGCAGCCTAGTTTCTGGAAACACCATATATTTT.

The chain uses TRBV4-2 and TRBJ2-6; 8 bases match TRBD2. V lost 0 bases and J lost 4; bases outside the gene matches: 5. Germline lookup yields CDR1 LGHNA and CDR2 YNFKEQ. The CDR3 consists of 17 residues. CDR3 bases: TGTGCCAGCAGCCAAGAAGGCGGGGGGTCCGGGGCCAACGTCCTGACTTTC. The encoded protein is CASSQEGGGSGANVLTF.

The V call is TRBV29-1, the J call TRBJ1-1, with 9 positions matching TRBD1. CDR1 SQVTM and CDR2 ANQGSEA come from the germline V gene. Trimming at V came to 4 bases and at J to 1 base, leaving 16 bases not matched to a gene. The CDR3 extends over 18 amino acids. As DNA, the CDR3 is TGCAGCGTTGCCAAGGGACAGGGCCACTTATTAGGGAACACTGAAGCTTTCTTT. Translated, it gives CSVAKGQGHLLGNTEAFF.

The chain joins TRBV30 to TRBJ2-6; 7 nucleotides line up with TRBD1. Germline V gene data show CDR1 as GTSNPN and CDR2 as SVGIG (reference sequence). This CDR3 spans 20 amino acids. J was trimmed by 3 bases and V by 1 base; bases with no gene match: 18. CDR3 sequence reads: CAWSALLPPTGFVGANVLTF. The DNA for the CDR3 is TGTGCCTGGAGTGCACTTCTCCCCCCGACAGGGTTTGTTGGGGCCAACGTCCTGACTTTC.

The chain has TRBV7-9 and TRBJ2-3; 10 nucleotides line up with TRBD2. This CDR3 has 19 amino acids. Trimming took 5 bases from V and 2 from J; bases not matched to a gene: 16. Per the germline V gene, CDR1 is SEHNR and CDR2 is FQNEAQ (reference sequence). The CDR3 DNA sequence: TGTGCCAGCAGCAAAATTGGGGCTAGCGGGGGTCCAGTCACAGATACGCAGTATTTT. This translates into CASSKIGASGGPVTDTQYF.

The chain employs TRBV25-1 and TRBJ1-2; D not resolved. The CDR3 sequence is 16 residues long. Per germline, CDR1 MGHDK and CDR2 SYGVNS. Between the trimmed V and J ends, which lost 3 bases and 7 bases, there was a span of 21 bases. The chain's CDR3 is CASSDLTGIGLGGYTF. CDR3 in DNA: TGTGCCAGCAGTGACCTCACGGGGATAGGGTTAGGTGGCTACACCTTC.

This rearrangement joins TRBV18 to TRBJ2-1; 8 positions match TRBD2. This CDR3 has 15 amino acids. Germline values: CDR1 KGHSH, CDR2 LQKENI. V shed 3 bases and J 8 bases; nucleotides not matched to a gene: 9. The CDR3, as DNA: TGTGCCAGCTCACCTCCGGGGGGGCGAGGTTATGAGCAGTTCTTC. Translating gives CASSPPGGRGYEQFF.